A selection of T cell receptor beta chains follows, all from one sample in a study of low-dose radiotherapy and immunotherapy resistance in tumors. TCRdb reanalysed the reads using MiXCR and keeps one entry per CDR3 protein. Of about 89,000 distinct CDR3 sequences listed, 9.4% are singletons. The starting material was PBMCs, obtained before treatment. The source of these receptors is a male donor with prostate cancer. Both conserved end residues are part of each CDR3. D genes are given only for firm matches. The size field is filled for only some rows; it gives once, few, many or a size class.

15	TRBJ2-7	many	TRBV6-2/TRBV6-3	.	TGTGCCAGCAGCCCTGCCAGGGCGCGGGCCTACGAGCAGTACTTC	CASSPARARAYEQYF
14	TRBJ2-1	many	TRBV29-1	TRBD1	TGCAGCGTTGTTCCGGGACAGGGAAGAAATGAGCAGTTCTTC	CSVVPGQGRNEQFF
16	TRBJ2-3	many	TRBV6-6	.	TGTGCCAGCAGTTACTCGAGGGTCCCTAGCACAGATACGCAGTATTTT	CASSYSRVPSTDTQYF
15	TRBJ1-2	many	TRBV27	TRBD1	TGTGCCAGCGGGCAACTGGGACAGGGGGCGCGGGGCTACACCTTC	CASGQLGQGARGYTF
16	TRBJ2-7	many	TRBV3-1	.	TGTGCCAGCAGCCAAGATCGGGGGCAGGGTACAGACGAGCAGTACTTC	CASSQDRGQGTDEQYF
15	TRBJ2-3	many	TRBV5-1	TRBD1	TGCGCCAGCAGCCTAGGACAGGGTTTCACAGATACGCAGTATTTT	CASSLGQGFTDTQYF
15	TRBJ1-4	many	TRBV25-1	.	TGTGCCAGCAGTGAACCCTCATCAACTAATGAAAAACTGTTTTTT	CASSEPSSTNEKLFF
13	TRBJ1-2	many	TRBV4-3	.	TGCGCCATGCAAGAGACCTCTAACTATGGCTACACCTTC	CAMQETSNYGYTF
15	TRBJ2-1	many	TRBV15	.	TGTGCCACCAGCAGAGTGGACTACACTGACAATGAGCAGTTCTTC	CATSRVDYTDNEQFF
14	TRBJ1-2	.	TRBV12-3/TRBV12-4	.	TGTGCCAGCAGTCCGGGACGGGGAAACTATGGCTACACCTTC	CASSPGRGNYGYTF
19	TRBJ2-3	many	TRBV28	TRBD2	TGTGCCAGCAGTTACCCACCCGGGACTAGCGGGAGGGCCCTAGATACGCAGTATTTT	CASSYPPGTSGRALDTQYF
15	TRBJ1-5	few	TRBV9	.	TGTGCCAGCAGCGTAAGGTCTGGGAACAGGGTGGCCCAGCATTTT	CASSVRSGNRVAQHF
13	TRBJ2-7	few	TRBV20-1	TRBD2	TGCAGTGCGAATCTAGCGGGAGTAGGCGAGCAGTACTTC	CSANLAGVGEQYF
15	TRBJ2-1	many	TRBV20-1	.	TGCAGTGCTAGAGATGGGAGTATCAGGGGCGATGAGCAGTTCTTC	CSARDGSIRGDEQFF
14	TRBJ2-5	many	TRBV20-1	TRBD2	TGCAGTGCTAGAGAATGGACTAGCGACCCGACCCAGTACTTC	CSAREWTSDPTQYF
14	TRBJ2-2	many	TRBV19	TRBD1	TGTGCCAGTATGACAGGGGGCAACACCGGGGAGCTGTTTTTT	CASMTGGNTGELFF
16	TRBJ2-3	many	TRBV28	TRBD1	TGTGCCAGCAGTTACGTAACAGGGGGCGCGTATGATACGCAGTATTTT	CASSYVTGGAYDTQYF
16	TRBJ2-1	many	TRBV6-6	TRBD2	TGTGCCAGCAGGTGGAAGACTAGCGGGACCTACAATGAGCAGTTCTTC	CASRWKTSGTYNEQFF
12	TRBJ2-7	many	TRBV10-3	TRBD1	TGTGCCACCCGGGACAGCTCCTACGAGCAGTACTTC	CATRDSSYEQYF
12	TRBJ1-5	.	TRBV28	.	TGTGCCAGCAGTTCGCAAGATCAGCCCCAGCATTTT	CASSSQDQPQHF
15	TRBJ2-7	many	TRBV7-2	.	TGTGCCAGCAGCTTAGAACAGGGTCCTCACTACGAGCAGTACTTC	CASSLEQGPHYEQYF
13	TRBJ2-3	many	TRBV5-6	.	TGTGCCAGCAGCTTTCAGGGGCGAACTCCCTCGAATTTT	CASSFQGRTPSNF
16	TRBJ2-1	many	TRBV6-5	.	TGTGCCAGCAGTTACTCGATCACCGAGATCTACAATGAGCAGTTCTTC	CASSYSITEIYNEQFF
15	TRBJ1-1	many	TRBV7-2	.	TGTGCCAGCAGCCGCGTCACGGCCGGCGGCACTGAAGCTTTCTTT	CASSRVTAGGTEAFF
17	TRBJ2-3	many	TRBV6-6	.	TGTGCCAGCAGTTACTCGGGGTTTAGCGGACTCACAGATACGCAGTATTTT	CASSYSGFSGLTDTQYF
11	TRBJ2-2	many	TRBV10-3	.	TGTGCATCAGTCTCAAACGGGGAGCTGTTTTTT	CASVSNGELFF
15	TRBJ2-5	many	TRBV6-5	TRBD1	TGTGCCAGCAGCCCCGGGACAGGGGATGCCGAGACCCAGTACTTC	CASSPGTGDAETQYF
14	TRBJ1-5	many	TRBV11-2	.	TGTGCCAGCAGCCCCGGTCCAGGAAATCAGCCCCAGCATTTT	CASSPGPGNQPQHF
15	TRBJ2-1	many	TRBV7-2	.	TGTGCCAGCAGCTCCAGCAGCGCAGCCGACAATGAGCAGTTCTTC	CASSSSSAADNEQFF
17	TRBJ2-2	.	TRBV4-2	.	.	CASSQGLAGGNGELFFF
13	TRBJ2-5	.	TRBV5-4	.	TGTGCCAGCAGCTCGGAGTACCAAGAGACCCAGTACTTC	CASSSEYQETQYF
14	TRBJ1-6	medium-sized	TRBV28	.	TGTGCCAGCAGTCCGCCCACCCGAGGTTCACCCCTCCACTTT	CASSPPTRGSPLHF
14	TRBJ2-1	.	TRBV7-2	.	TGTGCCAGCAGCCGATCCGGGCTGTCCCATGAGCAGTTCTTC	CASSRSGLSHEQFF
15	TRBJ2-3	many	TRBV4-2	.	TGTGCCAGCAGCCAAGAAAGGACAGCCACAGATACGCAGTATTTT	CASSQERTATDTQYF
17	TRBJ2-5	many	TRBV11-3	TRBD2	TGTGCCAGCAGCGCCGGGACTAGCGGGCGGAGGGGAGAGACCCAGTACTTC	CASSAGTSGRRGETQYF
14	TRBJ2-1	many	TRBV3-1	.	TGTGCCAGCAGCCTGAGTGGTAGCAACAATGAGCAGTTCTTC	CASSLSGSNNEQFF
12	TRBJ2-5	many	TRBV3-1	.	TGTGCCAGCAGGTCCTTAGGAGAGACCCAGTACTTC	CASRSLGETQYF
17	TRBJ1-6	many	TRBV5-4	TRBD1	TGTGCCAGCAGCTTGGACGCGACAGGGGTTGAAAATTCACCCCTCCACTTT	CASSLDATGVENSPLHF
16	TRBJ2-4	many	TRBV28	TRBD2	TGTGCCAGCAGTACACTGACTAGCGGGAACAGAAACATTCAGTACTTC	CASSTLTSGNRNIQYF
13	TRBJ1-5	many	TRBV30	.	TGTGCCTGGAGCGCCGGGGGTAATCAGCCCCAGCATTTT	CAWSAGGNQPQHF
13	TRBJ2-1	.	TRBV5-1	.	TGCGCCAGTCGGCAGGGCGATCGGGGTGAGCAGTTCTTC	CASRQGDRGEQFF
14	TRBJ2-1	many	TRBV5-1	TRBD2	TGCGCCAGCAGTGATGGCGGGAGGGGCAATGAGCAGTTCTTC	CASSDGGRGNEQFF
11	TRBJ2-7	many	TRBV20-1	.	TGCAGTGCTACAGGGGCCGGCGAGCAGTACTTC	CSATGAGEQYF
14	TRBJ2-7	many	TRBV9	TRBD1	TGTGCCAGCAGCGAGGGGACAGCGTCCTACGAGCAGTACTTC	CASSEGTASYEQYF
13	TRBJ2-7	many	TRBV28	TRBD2	TGTGCCAGCAGTTTATCGGGGGGGTACGAGCAGTACTTC	CASSLSGGYEQYF
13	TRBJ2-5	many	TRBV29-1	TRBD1	TGCAGCGGCGCGCACAGGGGGGAAGAGACCCAGTACTTC	CSGAHRGEETQYF
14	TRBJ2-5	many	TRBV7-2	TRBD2	TGTGCCAGCAGCAGCGCCGGGGGGTCAGAGACCCAGTACTTC	CASSSAGGSETQYF
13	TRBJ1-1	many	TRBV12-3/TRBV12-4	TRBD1	TGTGCCAGCGGCCGGGACAGGGATTCCCTGGCTTTCTTT	CASGRDRDSLAFF